These T cell receptor beta chains were read from a single sample in a study of blood T cell repertoires in COVID-19. Data came from immunoSEQ multiplex PCR; TCRdb stores just in-frame clones and leaves some out. The table has about 260,000 clones, around nine tenths seen once. What was sequenced was peripheral blood. The source of these receptors is a woman in her seventies with COVID-19, enrolled during active disease. Each CDR3 is given with its conserved first and last residue. The order of the fields is D gene, J gene, V gene, clone size, CDR3 length, CDR3 DNA, CDR3 protein. D genes are given only for firm matches. Clone size is stated in some rows and not others, as once, few, many or a class when expanded.

D: .
J: TRBJ1-5
V: TRBV28
size: .
length: 14
DNA: TGTGCCAGCAGTTTGTCCGGGTTGAATCAGCCCCAGCATTTT
CDR3: CASSLSGLNQPQHF

D: TRBD1
J: TRBJ2-7
V: TRBV5-1
size: .
length: 14
DNA: TGCGCCAGCAGCGCGGACAGGGGAGTGAACGAGCAGTACTTC
CDR3: CASSADRGVNEQYF

D: .
J: TRBJ2-1
V: TRBV19
size: once
length: 13
DNA: TGTGCCAGTAGTATAGCTAGGAACAATGAGCAGTTCTTC
CDR3: CASSIARNNEQFF

D: TRBD2
J: TRBJ2-1
V: TRBV7-9
size: .
length: 15
DNA: TGTGCCAGCAGCTTAGTGAGCGGGAGTTACAATGAGCAGTTCTTC
CDR3: CASSLVSGSYNEQFF

D: .
J: TRBJ2-3
V: TRBV25-1
size: .
length: 14
DNA: TGTGCCAGCAGTGTCATACTTAGCACAGATACGCAGTATTTT
CDR3: CASSVILSTDTQYF

D: .
J: TRBJ1-2
V: TRBV11-3
size: .
length: 15
DNA: TGTGCCAGCAGCTTAGATTTTGAGACAGGTCAGGACTACACCTTC
CDR3: CASSLDFETGQDYTF

D: .
J: TRBJ1-2
V: TRBV7-9
size: .
length: 17
DNA: TGTGCCAGCAGCCCCCGAGGGAGAGGAACCAGTAACTATGGCTACACCTTC
CDR3: CASSPRGRGTSNYGYTF

D: .
J: TRBJ2-7
V: TRBV28
size: .
length: 16
DNA: TGTGCCAGCAGTGTAAATAATGGACAGATCTCCTACGAGCAGTACTTC
CDR3: CASSVNNGQISYEQYF

D: TRBD2
J: TRBJ2-3
V: TRBV24-1
size: .
length: 12
DNA: TGTGCCACGAGCCTAGCGGGCCATACGCAGTATTTT
CDR3: CATSLAGHTQYF

D: TRBD1
J: TRBJ2-1
V: TRBV10-1
size: .
length: 14
DNA: TGCGCCAGCCCCAGGGCGACAGGGGACAATGAGCAGTTCTTC
CDR3: CASPRATGDNEQFF

D: .
J: TRBJ1-5
V: TRBV6-5
size: few
length: 15
DNA: TGTGCCAGCAGGGTAGACGACAGTCGCAATCAGCCCCAGCATTTT
CDR3: CASRVDDSRNQPQHF

D: TRBD1
J: TRBJ1-2
V: TRBV27
size: once
length: 15
DNA: TGTGCCAGCAGTCCCTGGACAGGGGATTACTATGGCTACACCTTC
CDR3: CASSPWTGDYYGYTF

D: .
J: TRBJ2-5
V: TRBV24-1
size: .
length: 14
DNA: TGTGCCACCAGTGATATACAGGGACCCGAGACCCAGTACTTC
CDR3: CATSDIQGPETQYF

D: TRBD1
J: TRBJ1-2
V: TRBV15
size: .
length: 16
DNA: TGTGCCACCAGCAGAGACACCCCCGGGACAGGGGGCGGCTACACCTTC
CDR3: CATSRDTPGTGGGYTF

D: .
J: TRBJ2-7
V: TRBV20-1
size: .
length: 13
DNA: TGCAGTGCTAGTTTACTAGTCTCCTACGAGCAGTACTTC
CDR3: CSASLLVSYEQYF

D: TRBD1
J: TRBJ2-3
V: TRBV7-3
size: .
length: 14
DNA: TGTGCCAGCAGCCTGGACAGGTACACAGATACGCAGTATTTT
CDR3: CASSLDRYTDTQYF

D: TRBD2
J: TRBJ2-7
V: TRBV6-5
size: once
length: 15
DNA: TGTGCCAGCAGCCCCGACTGGGAGGGGTCCTACGAGCAGTACTTC
CDR3: CASSPDWEGSYEQYF

D: .
J: TRBJ2-7
V: TRBV30
size: .
length: 16
DNA: TGTGCCTGGAGTGTACTCCCAAGGGGGAGGGGCTACGAGCAGTACTTC
CDR3: CAWSVLPRGRGYEQYF

D: .
J: TRBJ1-3
V: TRBV6-5
size: .
length: 15
DNA: TGTGCCAGCACTCCCTCGGACTCCTCTGGAAACACCATATATTTT
CDR3: CASTPSDSSGNTIYF

D: TRBD1
J: TRBJ1-5
V: TRBV6-6
size: .
length: 16
DNA: TGTGCCAGCAGTTACTCGTTACAGGGGTCAGGACAGCCCCAGCATTTT
CDR3: CASSYSLQGSGQPQHF

D: .
J: TRBJ1-1
V: TRBV29-1
size: .
length: 13
DNA: TGCAGCGCCCATCGGGGGGATGGCACTGAAGCTTTCTTT
CDR3: CSAHRGDGTEAFF

D: TRBD1
J: TRBJ2-7
V: TRBV2
size: .
length: 13
DNA: TGTGCCAGCATGCCGACAGGGGGCTACGAGCAGTACTTC
CDR3: CASMPTGGYEQYF

D: .
J: TRBJ2-7
V: TRBV10-3
size: .
length: 13
DNA: TGTGCCATCAGTGAGCGGGAGCGGAGGGAGCAGTACTTC
CDR3: CAISERERREQYF

D: TRBD1
J: TRBJ2-7
V: TRBV6-5
size: .
length: 13
DNA: TGTGCCAGCAGCTTAGACAGGGACTACGAGCAGTACTTC
CDR3: CASSLDRDYEQYF